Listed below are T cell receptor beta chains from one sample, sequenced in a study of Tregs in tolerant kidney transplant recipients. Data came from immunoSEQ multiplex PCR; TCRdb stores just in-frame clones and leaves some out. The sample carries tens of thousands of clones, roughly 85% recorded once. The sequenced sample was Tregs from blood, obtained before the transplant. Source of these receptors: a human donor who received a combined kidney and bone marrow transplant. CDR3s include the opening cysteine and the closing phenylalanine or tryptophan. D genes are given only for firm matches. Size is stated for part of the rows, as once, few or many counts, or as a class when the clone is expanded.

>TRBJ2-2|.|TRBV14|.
CASSLQSTGELFF
TGTGCCAGCAGCCTCCAATCCACCGGGGAGCTGTTTTTT
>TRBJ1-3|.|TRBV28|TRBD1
CASCDRELKSSGNTIYF
TGTGCCAGCTGCGACAGGGAGTTAAAGAGCTCTGGAAACACCATATATTTT
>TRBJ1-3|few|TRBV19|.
CASTQLSTGNTIYF
TGTGCCAGTACCCAGTTGAGTACCGGAAACACCATATATTTT
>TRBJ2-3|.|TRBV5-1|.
CASSLGGLRNTQYF
TGCGCCAGCAGCCTGGGGGGGCTCAGGAATACGCAGTATTTT
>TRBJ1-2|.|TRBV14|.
CASSLGWGYGYTF
TGTGCCAGCAGCCTGGGGTGGGGCTATGGCTACACCTTC
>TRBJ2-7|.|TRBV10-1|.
CASSPGLSYEQYF
TGCGCCAGCAGCCCCGGGCTTTCCTACGAGCAGTACTTC
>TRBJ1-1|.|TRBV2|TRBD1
CASRDDRAKAFF
TGTGCCAGCAGGGACGACAGGGCTAAAGCTTTCTTT
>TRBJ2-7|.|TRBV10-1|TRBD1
CASSERQGSYEQYF
TGCGCCAGCAGTGAACGACAGGGGTCCTACGAGCAGTACTTC
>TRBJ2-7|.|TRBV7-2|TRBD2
CASSPTSANSYEQYF
TGTGCCAGCAGCCCCACTAGCGCAAACTCCTACGAGCAGTACTTC
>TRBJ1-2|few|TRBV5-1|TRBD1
CASSSLSGGGYTF
TGCGCCAGCAGCAGCCTCTCAGGGGGTGGCTACACCTTC
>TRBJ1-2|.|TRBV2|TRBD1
CASREGQASANYGYTF
TGTGCCAGCAGGGAGGGACAGGCGTCAGCTAACTATGGCTACACCTTC
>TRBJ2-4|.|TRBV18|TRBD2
CASSPPGIAGAVNIQYF
TGTGCCAGCTCACCACCCGGGATAGCGGGAGCCGTAAACATTCAGTACTTC